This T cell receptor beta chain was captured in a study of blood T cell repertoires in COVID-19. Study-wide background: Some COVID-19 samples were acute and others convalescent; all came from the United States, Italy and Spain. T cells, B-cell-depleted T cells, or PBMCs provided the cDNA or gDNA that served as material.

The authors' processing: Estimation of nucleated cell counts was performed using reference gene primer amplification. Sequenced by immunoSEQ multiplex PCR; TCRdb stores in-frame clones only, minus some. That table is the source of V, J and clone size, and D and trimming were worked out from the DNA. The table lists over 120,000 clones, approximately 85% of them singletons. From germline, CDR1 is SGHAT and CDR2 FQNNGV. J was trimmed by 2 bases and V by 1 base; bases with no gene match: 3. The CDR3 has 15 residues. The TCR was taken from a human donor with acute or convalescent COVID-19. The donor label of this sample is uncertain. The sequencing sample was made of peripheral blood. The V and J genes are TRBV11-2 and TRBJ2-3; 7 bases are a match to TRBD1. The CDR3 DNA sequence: TGTGCCAGCAGCTTAGTTGACAGGGCCACAGATACGCAGTATTTT. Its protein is CASSLVDRATDTQYF.